The 7 T cell receptor beta chains below all came from one sample that was sequenced in a study of blood T cell repertoires in COVID-19 (TCRdb year 2020). Receptors were amplified or captured by the immunoSEQ multiplex PCR assay. TCRdb took over this immuneACCESS table, retaining in-frame rearrangements with V and J assigned. Such tables are incomplete; in checked studies, under half of the missing clones stem from an unresolved V gene, and the remainder is unexplained. The sample yields around 100,000 clones; roughly 89% were counted once. The top ten clones comprise around 6% of the sample. The specimen sequenced was peripheral blood. The receptors derive from a man between 65 and 80 years old with acute or convalescent COVID-19.

The V and J genes are TRBV3-1 (or the pseudogene TRBV3-2) and TRBJ1-6; no clear D gene. Trimming took off 1 base at V and 8 bases at J, with 6 bases between the two ends. Germline CDR1 reads LGHDT; CDR2 reads YNNKEL (reference sequence). CDR3 size: 13 residues. The CDR3 nucleotides are TGTGCCAGCAGCCAAGGGGCTCATTCACCCCTCCACTTT. This codes for CASSQGAHSPLHF.

The chain recombines TRBV5-1 with TRBJ1-5; D might be TRBD1 (5 bases). V lost 4 bases and J 2 bases, leaving 10 bases between the germline ends. Germline values: CDR1 SGHRS, CDR2 YFSETQ. The CDR3 covers 14 residues. As DNA, the CDR3 is TGCGCCAGCAGCGGGGGGGACGGCAATCAGCCCCAGCATTTT. This sequence encodes CASSGGDGNQPQHF.

The chain has TRBV6-5 and TRBJ2-7; TRBD1 matches 8 bases. Looked up from germline, CDR1 is MNHEY and CDR2 is SVGAGI. With V trimmed by 2 bases and J by 4 bases, 1 base remained unmatched. CDR3 length equals 13 residues. CDR3 nucleotide sequence: TGTGCCAGCAGTTACGGGACAGGTTACGAGCAGTACTTC. This translates into CASSYGTGYEQYF.

This clone has only a few counts. V is TRBV28 and J is TRBJ1-5; TRBD1 matches at 7 bases. V dropped 1 base and J dropped 1; count of bases not matched to a gene: 7. Germline assignment: CDR1 MDHEN and CDR2 SYDVKM. CDR3 size: 17 residues. The CDR3 region has the DNA TGTGCCAGCAGTTTATTTGGGGACAGCCTCAGCAATCAGCCCCAGCATTTT. Protein: CASSLFGDSLSNQPQHF.

The chain recombines TRBV7-9 with TRBJ1-3; D possibly corresponds to TRBD1 (6 bases). This CDR3 region has 15 residues. Germline-derived CDR1 and CDR2 are SEHNR and FQNEAQ (reference sequence). Trimming shortened V by 5 bases and J by 2 bases, and 13 bases separated the two germline ends. The CDR3 DNA reads TGTGCCAGCAGCACTACCACAGGGCCTGGAAACACCATATATTTT. Its translation is CASSTTTGPGNTIYF.

The V and J genes are TRBV11-3 and TRBJ2-6; D uncertain. This CDR3 comprises 17 residues. CDR1 is SGHNT, CDR2 YENEEA, per germline. Trimming removed 4 bases from V and 2 bases from J, with 15 bases in between. The CDR3 DNA is TGTGCCAGCAGCTCCGGATGGCTAGACGCTGGGGCCAACGTCCTGACTTTC. Its translation is CASSSGWLDAGANVLTF.

The chain joins TRBV4-2 to TRBJ1-2; 7 nucleotides match TRBD1. The CDR3 length is 18 residues. Trimming took 0 bases from V and 1 from J; bases not matched to a gene: 11. The V gene's germline CDR1 is LGHNA and CDR2 YNFKEQ. In nucleotides, the CDR3 is TGTGCCAGCAGCCAAGAACGGAGTGGAACAGGGGTTAACTATGGCTACACCTTC. It codes for CASSQERSGTGVNYGYTF.